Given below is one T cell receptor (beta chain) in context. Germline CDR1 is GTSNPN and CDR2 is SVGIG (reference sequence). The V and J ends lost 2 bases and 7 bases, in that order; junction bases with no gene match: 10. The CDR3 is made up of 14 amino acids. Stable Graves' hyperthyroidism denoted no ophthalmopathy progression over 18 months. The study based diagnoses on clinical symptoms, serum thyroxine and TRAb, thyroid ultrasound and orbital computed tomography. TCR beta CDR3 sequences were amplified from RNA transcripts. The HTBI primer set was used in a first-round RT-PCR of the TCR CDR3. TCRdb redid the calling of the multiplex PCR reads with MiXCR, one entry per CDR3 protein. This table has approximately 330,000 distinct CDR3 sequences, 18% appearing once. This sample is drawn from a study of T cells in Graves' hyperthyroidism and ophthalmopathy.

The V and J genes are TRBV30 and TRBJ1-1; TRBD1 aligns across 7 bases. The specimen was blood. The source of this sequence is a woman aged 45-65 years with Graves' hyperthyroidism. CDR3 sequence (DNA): TGTGCCTGGAGTTCCTTGACAGGGTGGGGTGAAGCTTTCTTT. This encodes CAWSSLTGWGEAFF.